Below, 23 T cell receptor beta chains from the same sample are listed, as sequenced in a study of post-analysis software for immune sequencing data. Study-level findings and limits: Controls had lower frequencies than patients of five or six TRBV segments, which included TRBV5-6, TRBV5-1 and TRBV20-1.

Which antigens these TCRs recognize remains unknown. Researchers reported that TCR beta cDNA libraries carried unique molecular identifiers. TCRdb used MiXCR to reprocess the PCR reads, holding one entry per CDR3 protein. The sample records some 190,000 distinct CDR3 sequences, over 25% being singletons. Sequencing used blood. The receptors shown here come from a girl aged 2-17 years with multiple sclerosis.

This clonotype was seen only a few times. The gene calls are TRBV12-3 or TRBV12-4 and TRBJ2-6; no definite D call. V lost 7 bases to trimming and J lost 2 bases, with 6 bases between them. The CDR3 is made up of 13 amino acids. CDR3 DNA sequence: TGTGCCAGCACCTCGACTGGGGCCAACGTCCTGACTTTC. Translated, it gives CASTSTGANVLTF.

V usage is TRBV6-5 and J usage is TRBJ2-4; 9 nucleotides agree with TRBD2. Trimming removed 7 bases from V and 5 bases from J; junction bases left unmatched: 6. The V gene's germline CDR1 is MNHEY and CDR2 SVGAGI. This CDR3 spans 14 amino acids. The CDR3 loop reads CASTRGGDQNIQYF. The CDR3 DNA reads TGTGCCAGCACCCGCGGGGGGGACCAAAACATTCAGTACTTC.

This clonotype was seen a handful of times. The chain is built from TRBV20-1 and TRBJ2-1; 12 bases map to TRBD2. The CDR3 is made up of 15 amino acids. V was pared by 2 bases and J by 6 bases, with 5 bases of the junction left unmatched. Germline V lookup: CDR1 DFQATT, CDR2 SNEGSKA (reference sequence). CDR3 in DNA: TGCAGTGCTAGACTCCTAGCGGGGGGGCGCAATGAGCAGTTCTTC. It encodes CSARLLAGGRNEQFF.

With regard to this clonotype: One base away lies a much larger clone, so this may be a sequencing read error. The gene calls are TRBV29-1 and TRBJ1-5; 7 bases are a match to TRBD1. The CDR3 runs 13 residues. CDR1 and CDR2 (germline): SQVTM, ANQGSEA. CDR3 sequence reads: CSVETGYNQPLHF. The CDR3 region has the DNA TGCAGCGTTGAGACAGGGTATAATCAGCCCCTGCATTTT.

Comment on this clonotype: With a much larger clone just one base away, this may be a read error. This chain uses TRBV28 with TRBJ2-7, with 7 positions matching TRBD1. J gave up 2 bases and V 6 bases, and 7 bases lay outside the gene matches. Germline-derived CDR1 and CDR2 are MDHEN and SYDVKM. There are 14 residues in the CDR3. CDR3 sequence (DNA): TGTGCCAGCAGGTCGCCGACAGGGACCTACGAGCAGTACTTC. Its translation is CASRSPTGTYEQYF. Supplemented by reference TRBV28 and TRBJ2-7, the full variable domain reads DVKVTQSSRYLVKRTGEKVFLECVQDMDHENMFWYRQDPGLGLRLIYFSYDVKMKEKGDIPEGYSVSREKKERFSLILESASTNQTSMYLCASRSPTGTYEQYFGPGTRLTVT.

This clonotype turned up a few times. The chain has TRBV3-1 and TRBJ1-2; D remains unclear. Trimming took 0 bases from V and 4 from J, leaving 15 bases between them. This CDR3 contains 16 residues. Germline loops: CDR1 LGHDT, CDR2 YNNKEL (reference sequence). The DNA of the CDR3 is TGTGCCAGCAGCCAAGATAGTAGGGCAGTTTTCTATGGCTACACCTTC. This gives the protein CASSQDSRAVFYGYTF.

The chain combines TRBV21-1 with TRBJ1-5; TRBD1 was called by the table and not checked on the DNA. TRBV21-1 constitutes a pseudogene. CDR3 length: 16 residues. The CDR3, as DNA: TGTGCCAGCAGCATCCGACAGGGAGGTCGCAATCAGCCCCAGCATTTT. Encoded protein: CASSIRQGGRNQPQHF.

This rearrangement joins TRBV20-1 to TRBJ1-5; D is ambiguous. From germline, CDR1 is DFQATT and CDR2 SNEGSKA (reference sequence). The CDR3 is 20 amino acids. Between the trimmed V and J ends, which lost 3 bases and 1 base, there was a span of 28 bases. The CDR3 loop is CSASPFLGNVFGSSNQPQHF. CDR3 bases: TGCAGTGCTAGCCCATTCTTGGGCAATGTGTTTGGTTCCAGCAATCAGCCCCAGCATTTT.

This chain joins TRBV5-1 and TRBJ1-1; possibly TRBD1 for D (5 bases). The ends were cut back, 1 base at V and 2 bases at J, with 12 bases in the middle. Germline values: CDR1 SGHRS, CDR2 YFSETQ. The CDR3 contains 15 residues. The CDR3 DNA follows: TGCGCCAGCAGCTTGCAGACAGTCGCCAACACTGAAGCTTTCTTT. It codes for CASSLQTVANTEAFF. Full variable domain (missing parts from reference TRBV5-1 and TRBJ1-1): KAGVTQTPRYLIKTRGQQVTLSCSPISGHRSVSWYQQTPGQGLQFLFEYFSETQRNKGNFPGRFSGRQFSNSRSEMNVSTLELGDSALYLCASSLQTVANTEAFFGQGTRLTVV.

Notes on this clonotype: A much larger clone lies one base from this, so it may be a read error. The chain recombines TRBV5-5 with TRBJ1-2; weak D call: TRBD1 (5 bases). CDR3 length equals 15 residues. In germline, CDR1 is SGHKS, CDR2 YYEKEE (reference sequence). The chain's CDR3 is CASSLVWEQAYGHTF. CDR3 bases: TGTGCCAGCAGCTTGGTATGGGAACAGGCCTATGGCCACACCTTC.

CDR3 DNA sequence: TGTGCCAGCAGGCCCCTTATAGATCAGCCCCAGCATTTT. Translation: CASRPLIDQPQHF. The chain uses TRBV12-3 or TRBV12-4 and TRBJ1-5; D call uncertain. The CDR3 extends over 13 amino acids. V dropped 6 bases and J dropped 5 bases, with 11 bases sitting between them.

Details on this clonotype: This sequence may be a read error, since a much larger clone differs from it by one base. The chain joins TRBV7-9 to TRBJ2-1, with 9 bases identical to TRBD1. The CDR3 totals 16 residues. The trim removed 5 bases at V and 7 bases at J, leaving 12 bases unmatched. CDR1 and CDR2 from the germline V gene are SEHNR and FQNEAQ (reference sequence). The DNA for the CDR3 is TGTGCCAGCAGCCCTAGCCGAAGGACAGGGGAGAATGAGCAGTTCTTC. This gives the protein CASSPSRRTGENEQFF. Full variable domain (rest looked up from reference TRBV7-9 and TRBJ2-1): DTGVSQNPRHKITKRGQNVTFRCDPISEHNRLYWYRQTLGQGPEFLTYFQNEAQLEKSRLLSDRFSAERPKGSFSTLEIQRTEQGDSAMYLCASSPSRRTGENEQFFGPGTRLTVL.

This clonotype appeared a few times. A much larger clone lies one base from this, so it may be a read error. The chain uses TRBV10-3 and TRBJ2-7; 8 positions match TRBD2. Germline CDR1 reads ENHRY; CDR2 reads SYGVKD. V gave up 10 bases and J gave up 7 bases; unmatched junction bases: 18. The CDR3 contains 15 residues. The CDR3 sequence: CATNRQSRAGDEQYF. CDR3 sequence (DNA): TGTGCCACCAACCGGCAAAGTCGAGCGGGAGATGAGCAGTACTTC.

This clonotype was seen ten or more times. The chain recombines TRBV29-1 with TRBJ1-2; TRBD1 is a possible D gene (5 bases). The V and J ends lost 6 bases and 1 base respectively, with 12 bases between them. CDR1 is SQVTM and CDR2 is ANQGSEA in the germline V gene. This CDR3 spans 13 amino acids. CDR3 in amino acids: CSVEGQVNYGYTF. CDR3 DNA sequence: TGCAGCGTGGAGGGGCAGGTTAACTATGGCTACACCTTC.

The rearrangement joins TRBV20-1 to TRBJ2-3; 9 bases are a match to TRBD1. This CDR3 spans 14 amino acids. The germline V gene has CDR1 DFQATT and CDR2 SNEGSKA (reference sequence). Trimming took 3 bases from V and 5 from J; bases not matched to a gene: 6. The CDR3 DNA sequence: TGCAGTGCTAGGTACAGGGGGCGAGGAGATACGCAGTATTTT. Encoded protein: CSARYRGRGDTQYF.

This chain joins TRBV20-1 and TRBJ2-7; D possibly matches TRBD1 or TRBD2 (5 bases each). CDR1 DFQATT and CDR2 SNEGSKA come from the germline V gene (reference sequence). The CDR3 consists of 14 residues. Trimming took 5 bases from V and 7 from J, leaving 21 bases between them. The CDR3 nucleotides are TGCAGTGCTTTTTCTTGGGACGGTCCTATGGAGCAGTACTTC. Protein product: CSAFSWDGPMEQYF.

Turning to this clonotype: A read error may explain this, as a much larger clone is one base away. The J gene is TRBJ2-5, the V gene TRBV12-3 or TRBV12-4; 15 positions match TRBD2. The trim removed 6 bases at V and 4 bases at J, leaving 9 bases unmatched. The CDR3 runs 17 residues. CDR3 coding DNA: TGTGCCAGCAGCCACCAACCGGGACTAGCGGGAGGAGAGACCCAGTACTTC. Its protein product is CASSHQPGLAGGETQYF.

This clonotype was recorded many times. CDR3 sequence: CASSRVGSGANVLTF. Here the CDR3 DNA reads TGTGCCAGCAGCCGGGTAGGATCTGGGGCCAACGTCCTGACTTTC. J is TRBJ2-6 and V is TRBV27; D remains unclear. Trimming pared 6 bases from V and 1 base from J, leaving 10 bases between. CDR3 length equals 15 residues. Germline V lookup: CDR1 MNHEY, CDR2 SMNVEV (reference sequence).

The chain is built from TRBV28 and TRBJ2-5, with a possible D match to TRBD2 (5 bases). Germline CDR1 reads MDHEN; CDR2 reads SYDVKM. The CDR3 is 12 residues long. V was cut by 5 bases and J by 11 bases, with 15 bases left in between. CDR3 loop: CASSRPVWEQYF. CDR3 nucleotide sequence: TGTGCCAGCAGTCGACCAGTCTGGGAGCAGTACTTC.

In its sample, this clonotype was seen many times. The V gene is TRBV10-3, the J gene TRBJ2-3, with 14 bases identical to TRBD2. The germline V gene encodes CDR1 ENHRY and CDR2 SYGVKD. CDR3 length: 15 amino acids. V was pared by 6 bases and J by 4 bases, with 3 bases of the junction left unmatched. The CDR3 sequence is CAIRGTSGRADTQYF. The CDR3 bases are TGTGCCATCAGAGGGACTAGCGGGAGAGCAGATACGCAGTATTTT.

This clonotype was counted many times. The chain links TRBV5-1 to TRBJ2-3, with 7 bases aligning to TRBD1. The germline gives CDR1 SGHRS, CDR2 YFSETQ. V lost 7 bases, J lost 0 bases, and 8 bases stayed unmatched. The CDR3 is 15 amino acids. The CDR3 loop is CASSDRALSTDTQYF. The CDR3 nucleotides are TGCGCCAGCTCTGACAGGGCCCTAAGCACAGATACGCAGTATTTT.

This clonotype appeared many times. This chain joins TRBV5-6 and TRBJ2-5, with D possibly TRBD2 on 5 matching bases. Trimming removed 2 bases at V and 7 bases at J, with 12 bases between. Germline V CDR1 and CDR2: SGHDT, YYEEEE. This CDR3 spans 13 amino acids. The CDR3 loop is CASSLGRETTQYF. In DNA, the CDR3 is TGTGCCAGCAGCTTAGGTCGGGAAACGACCCAGTACTTC.

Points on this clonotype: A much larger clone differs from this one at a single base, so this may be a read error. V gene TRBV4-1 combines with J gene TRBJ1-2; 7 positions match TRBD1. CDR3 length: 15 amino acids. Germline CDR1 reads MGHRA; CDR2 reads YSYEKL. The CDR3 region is CAGSHRQGGAYGYTF. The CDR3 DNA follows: TGCGCCGGCAGCCATCGACAGGGTGGTGCCTATGGCTACACCTTC.